Listed here are 29 T cell receptor beta chains from one sample, sequenced in a study of identical twins. TCRdb recomputed calls from the 5' RACE reads with MiXCR, one row per CDR3 protein. This table holds around 490,000 distinct CDR3 sequences, 20% to 25% found once. The sample also formed part of further work on yellow fever vaccine responses in identical twins.

The sequenced material came from CD4+ T cells sorted from blood. All receptors come from a young woman in good health.

This rearrangement joins TRBV7-9 to TRBJ2-5, with 13 bases matching TRBD2. Germline V lookup: CDR1 SEHNR, CDR2 FQNEAQ (reference sequence). V gave up 6 bases and J gave up 3 bases; unmatched junction bases: 10. The CDR3 totals 17 residues. This chain's CDR3 is CASRPGLAGVSEETQYF. The CDR3 nucleotides read TGTGCCAGCAGACCTGGACTAGCGGGAGTATCGGAAGAGACCCAGTACTTC.

Only a few counts were recorded for this clonotype. Relative to the germline gene, one junction end is altered; a read error may explain this. The gene calls are TRBV20-1 and TRBJ2-3; 8 bases are a match to TRBD2. From germline, CDR1 is DFQATT and CDR2 SNEGSKA (reference sequence). This CDR3 comprises 13 residues. The CDR3 reads CSARAGEVDTQYF. DNA for the CDR3: TGCAGTGCGAGAGCGGGAGAAGTAGATACGCAGTATTTT.

The rearrangement joins TRBV24-1 to TRBJ2-2, with 7 bases identical to TRBD1. The trim removed 4 bases at V and 1 base at J, leaving 2 bases unmatched. The germline CDR1 and CDR2 sequences are KGHDR and SFDVKD. CDR3 size: 15 residues. CDR3 DNA sequence: TGTGCCACCAGTGACCGGACAGGGAACACCGGGGAGCTGTTTTTT. Translation gives CATSDRTGNTGELFF.

J is TRBJ1-5 and V is TRBV7-2; D perhaps matches TRBD1 (5 bases). V was clipped by 2 bases and J by 4 bases, with 12 bases between them. Germline V gene sequence: CDR1 SGHTA, CDR2 FQGNSA. This CDR3 is built from 15 residues. CDR3 bases: TGTGCCAGCAGCTTACGGGCCGGGGGAAATCAGCCCCAGCATTTT. Amino acids: CASSLRAGGNQPQHF.

This clonotype was detected only a few times. The genes are TRBV12-5 and TRBJ1-5; D unresolved. The CDR3 consists of 13 residues. Germline V gene sequence: CDR1 LGHNT, CDR2 FRNRAP. Trimming took off 2 bases at V and 4 bases at J, with 6 bases between the two ends. This CDR3 reads CASGLRQNQPQHF. In DNA form, the CDR3 reads TGTGCTAGTGGTTTGCGCCAAAATCAGCCCCAGCATTTT.

This chain joins TRBV28 and TRBJ2-3, with D tentatively TRBD2 (7 bases). The CDR3 runs 16 residues. Germline CDR1 MDHEN, CDR2 SYDVKM. V gave up 5 bases and J gave up 4 bases, with 19 bases separating them. The CDR3 coding sequence is TGTGCCAGCAGTCGGGGGGCCACGGCCGCTGCAGATACGCAGTATTTT. It translates to CASSRGATAAADTQYF.

This clonotype was recorded a few times. The genes are TRBV5-1 and TRBJ2-5; 7 nucleotides agree with TRBD2. The germline gives CDR1 SGHRS, CDR2 YFSETQ. The CDR3 contains 16 residues. V gave up 0 bases and J gave up 5 bases; unmatched junction bases: 10. The CDR3 sequence: CASSLGSGGRGETQYF. For the CDR3, the DNA is TGCGCCAGCAGCTTGGGTTCGGGAGGCCGAGGGGAGACCCAGTACTTC.

V usage is TRBV7-3 and J usage is TRBJ2-3; D remains ambiguous. The germline V gene encodes CDR1 SGHTA and CDR2 FQGTGA. The V end was cut by 2 bases, the J end by 4 bases, with 10 bases between. CDR3 size: 14 residues. CDR3 nucleotide sequence: TGTGCCAGCAGCTTATCTGTTCTCCCAGATACGCAGTATTTT. Its translation is CASSLSVLPDTQYF. The variable domain in full, with the rest retrieved from reference TRBV7-3 and TRBJ2-3, is GAGVSQTPSNKVTEKGKYVELRCDPISGHTALYWYRQSLGQGPEFLIYFQGTGAADDSGLPNDRFFAVRPEGSVSTLKIQRTERGDSAVYLCASSLSVLPDTQYFGPGTRLTVL.

This clonotype was seen a handful of times. The V and J genes are TRBV6-5 and TRBJ1-1; TRBD1 matches at 10 bases. V shed 2 bases, J shed 5 bases, and the junction held 5 bases outside the gene matches. The germline gives CDR1 MNHEY, CDR2 SVGAGI. This CDR3 is 15 amino acids long. The CDR3 DNA reads as TGTGCCAGCAGTTACCGGACAGGGGGAAGTACTGAAGCTTTCTTT. This translates into CASSYRTGGSTEAFF.

The table lists this clonotype with a few counts. CDR3 nucleotide sequence: TGCGCCAGCAGCCACTTATTCACCGGGGAGCTGTTTTTT. Translating gives CASSHLFTGELFF. The chain links TRBV4-1 to TRBJ2-2; D not certain. The V gene lost 3 bases and the J gene lost 4 bases, with 6 bases spanning the gap. This CDR3 region has 13 residues. The germline V gene has CDR1 MGHRA and CDR2 YSYEKL.

This chain links TRBV4-1 with TRBJ2-4; TRBD1 aligns across 11 bases. The trim removed 0 bases at V and 2 bases at J, leaving 9 bases unmatched. Germline CDR1 is MGHRA and CDR2 is YSYEKL. There are 19 residues in the CDR3. The CDR3 protein is CASSQEGTGGFVSKNIQYF. In nucleotides, the CDR3 is TGCGCCAGCAGCCAAGAGGGGACAGGGGGTTTCGTCTCCAAAAACATTCAGTACTTC.

There are many counts of this clonotype. The rearrangement joins TRBV10-3 to TRBJ2-1, with no clear D. Germline values: CDR1 ENHRY, CDR2 SYGVKD. Trimming cost V 5 bases and J 3 bases, with 2 bases left between them. The CDR3 is 11 amino acids. As DNA, the CDR3 is TGTGCCATCAGTCTCTACAATGAGCAGTTCTTC. This encodes CAISLYNEQFF.

The chain uses TRBV6-6 and TRBJ1-1; no clear D gene. The CDR3 consists of 13 residues. Trimming left V 7 bases short and J 5 bases short, with 14 bases between. Germline CDR1 is MNHNY and CDR2 is SVGAGI (reference sequence). This CDR3 is CASTIGSGTEAFF. In nucleotides, the CDR3 is TGTGCCAGCACTATCGGTTCCGGGACTGAAGCTTTCTTT.

The chain joins TRBV6-1 to TRBJ2-7; TRBD2 aligns across 13 bases. Looked up from germline, CDR1 is MNHNS and CDR2 is SASEGT. V lost 6 bases and J lost 4; bases outside the gene matches: 6. The CDR3 spans 15 residues. This chain's CDR3 is CASRKGLAGSYEQYF. The CDR3 DNA sequence: TGTGCCAGCAGGAAGGGACTAGCGGGATCGTACGAGCAGTACTTC.

V and J are TRBV20-1 and TRBJ2-5; D may be TRBD1 or TRBD2 (5 bases each). In germline, CDR1 is DFQATT, CDR2 SNEGSKA (reference sequence). This CDR3 comprises 15 residues. V lost 1 base, J lost 4 bases, and 16 bases lay in between. The CDR3 bases are TGCAGTGCTAGAGCAGGAAGTCCGAGGGGAGAGACCCAGTACTTC. It codes for CSARAGSPRGETQYF.

This clonotype came up once. V usage is TRBV5-1 and J usage is TRBJ2-2; possible D gene TRBD1, 6 bases. Germline V CDR1 and CDR2: SGHRS, YFSETQ. Between the trimmed V and J ends, which lost 2 bases and 1 base, there was a span of 9 bases. The length of the CDR3 is 15 residues. CDR3 nucleotide sequence: TGCGCCAGCAGCTTTAAGACAGGGAACACCGGGGAGCTGTTTTTT. Encoded protein: CASSFKTGNTGELFF. The full variable domain, rest sourced from reference TRBV5-1 and TRBJ2-2, is KAGVTQTPRYLIKTRGQQVTLSCSPISGHRSVSWYQQTPGQGLQFLFEYFSETQRNKGNFPGRFSGRQFSNSRSEMNVSTLELGDSALYLCASSFKTGNTGELFFGEGSRLTVL.

This sequence joins TRBV15 and TRBJ2-1; no clear D gene. In germline, CDR1 is LNHNV, CDR2 YYDKDF (reference sequence). The CDR3 runs to 14 residues. The V and J ends lost 1 base and 5 bases respectively, with 9 bases between them. This CDR3 is CATSRAGSNNEQFF. The CDR3 nucleotides are TGTGCCACCAGCAGAGCGGGCAGTAACAATGAGCAGTTCTTC.

This clonotype has more than one count but fewer than ten. In nucleotides, the CDR3 is TGCGCCAGCAGTCCGGGGGGGGGCTACAATGAGCAGTTCTTC. It translates to CASSPGGGYNEQFF. This sequence joins TRBV5-1 and TRBJ2-1; TRBD2 matches at 8 bases. Germline CDR1 reads SGHRS; CDR2 reads YFSETQ. J gave up 3 bases and V 5 bases, and 4 bases lay outside the gene matches. The CDR3 consists of 14 residues.

This clonotype was picked up a small number of times. The J gene is TRBJ2-2, the V gene TRBV5-6; D remains ambiguous. The germline V and J ends were trimmed by 6 bases and 5 bases, with 11 bases remaining between them. The CDR3 has 13 amino acids. Germline V CDR1 and CDR2: SGHDT, YYEEEE. Here the CDR3 DNA reads TGTGCCAGCACCTGGAACCCGACCGGGGAGCTGTTTTTT. It is translated as CASTWNPTGELFF.

This clonotype was seen more than once but under ten times. The chain carries TRBV4-1 and TRBJ2-1; TRBD1 aligns across 8 bases. Germline trimming cut 0 bases from V and 4 bases from J; bases unmatched to any gene: 8. This CDR3 is 17 amino acids long. Germline CDR1 is MGHRA and CDR2 is YSYEKL. Here the CDR3 reads CASSQDPDRAQYNEQFF. Here the CDR3 DNA reads TGCGCCAGCAGCCAAGATCCGGACAGGGCCCAATACAATGAGCAGTTCTTC.

The chain joins TRBV18 to TRBJ1-2; a weak D match, TRBD1 (6 bases). CDR3 length: 13 residues. Germline-derived CDR1 and CDR2 are KGHSH and LQKENI. Trimming took off 3 bases at V and 5 bases at J, with 10 bases between the two ends. This CDR3 is CASSPEDRYGYTF. In DNA, the CDR3 is TGTGCCAGCTCACCCGAGGACAGATATGGCTACACCTTC. Complete variable domain (other parts from reference TRBV18 and TRBJ1-2): NAGVMQNPRHLVRRRGQEARLRCSPMKGHSHVYWYRQLPEEGLKFMVYLQKENIIDESGMPKERFSAEFPKEGPSILRIQQVVRGDSAAYFCASSPEDRYGYTFGSGTRLTVV.

This clonotype turned up a few times. The CDR3: CASSAGPTSFEQYV. The CDR3 DNA is TGTGCCAGCAGTGCTGGCCCGACTAGCTTCGAGCAGTACGTC. The chain recombines TRBV6-1 with TRBJ2-7; 7 bases line up with TRBD2. J lost 6 bases, V lost 4 bases, and 9 bases had no gene match. Germline CDR1 reads MNHNS; CDR2 reads SASEGT. This CDR3 has 14 amino acids.

This clonotype has more than one count but fewer than ten. This chain links TRBV12-3 or TRBV12-4 with TRBJ2-1, with D unresolved. Trimming took 1 base from V and 4 from J, leaving 8 bases between them. The CDR3 runs 14 residues. The CDR3 DNA follows: TGTGCCAGCAGTTTAGGGTCCAAGTACAATGAGCAGTTCTTC. This sequence encodes CASSLGSKYNEQFF.

This chain joins TRBV12-3 or TRBV12-4 and TRBJ2-2, with D possibly matching TRBD2 (7 bases). Trimming removed 5 bases at V and 5 bases at J, with 18 bases between. The CDR3 length is 16 residues. The CDR3 DNA reads as TGTGCCAGCAGTCCTGCGGCGGGGGCGCTTACCGGGGAGCTGTTTTTT. Encoded protein: CASSPAAGALTGELFF.

The chain links TRBV12-3 or TRBV12-4 to TRBJ2-7; 10 nucleotides align to TRBD2. The CDR3 is 17 amino acids. Trimming cost V 5 bases and J 7 bases; bases outside gene matches: 17. This chain's CDR3 is CASSPPAGGPSVGEQYF. The CDR3 DNA reads as TGTGCCAGCAGTCCCCCAGCGGGAGGGCCGTCGGTCGGAGAGCAGTACTTC.

The V call is TRBV28, the J call TRBJ1-2; 8 bases line up with TRBD1. Losses at the gene ends were 4 bases for V and 0 bases for J; bases not matched to a gene: 10. From germline, CDR1 is MDHEN and CDR2 SYDVKM. This CDR3 is built from 17 residues. In DNA, the CDR3 is TGTGCCAGCAGTTCCTCCCCACCGGGACAGGCTAACTATGGCTACACCTTC. Protein: CASSSSPPGQANYGYTF.

This clonotype was seen more than once but under ten times. The chain recombines TRBV27 with TRBJ2-3; 11 bases line up with TRBD2. This CDR3 region has 18 residues. Trimming took 0 bases from V and 4 from J; bases not matched to a gene: 9. CDR1 and CDR2 from the germline V gene are MNHEY and SMNVEV (reference sequence). CDR3 residues: CASSLSLVAGGPADTQYF. The CDR3 DNA is TGTGCCAGCAGTTTATCGTTGGTAGCGGGGGGGCCCGCAGATACGCAGTATTTT.

This clonotype was counted between two and nine times. The chain recombines TRBV15 with TRBJ2-3; D not certain. This CDR3 is 12 amino acids long. Germline V gene data show CDR1 as LNHNV and CDR2 as YYDKDF (reference sequence). V shed 3 bases and J shed 6 bases, with 7 bases lying between them. The CDR3 protein is CATSRQADTQYF. The CDR3 DNA follows: TGTGCCACCAGCAGGCAGGCGGATACGCAGTATTTT.

This clonotype was seen only a few times. V is TRBV20-1 and J is TRBJ2-7; D is unclear. The CDR3 extends over 12 amino acids. Trimming shortened V by 5 bases and J by 1 base, and 9 bases separated the two germline ends. Germline V gene data show CDR1 as DFQATT and CDR2 as SNEGSKA (reference sequence). Written as DNA, the CDR3 is TGCAGTGCTCCCGGCCATTCCTACGAGCAGTACGTC. Amino acid sequence: CSAPGHSYEQYV.